The 27 T cell receptor beta chains below come from one sample, sequenced in a study of OX40 agonist ivuxolimab in advanced cancers. The assay was immunoSEQ multiplex PCR, and TCRdb's table has in-frame clones only and misses some. The table shows 57,000 or so clones, with around 83% occurring only once. The sequencing here drew on CD4+ or CD8+ T cells sorted from blood, taken in a trial of the OX40 agonist ivuxolimab. These receptors were collected from an adult with an advanced solid tumor such as melanoma, head and neck, liver or kidney cancer.

The rearrangement links TRBV14 to TRBJ1-2; maybe TRBD1 (5 bases). In germline, CDR1 is SGHDN, CDR2 FVKESK. The length of the CDR3 is 17 residues. The V and J ends lost 4 bases and 2 bases respectively, with 20 bases between them. The CDR3 is CASSPLGGAVINYGYTF. The CDR3 DNA follows: TGTGCCAGCAGCCCTTTGGGAGGGGCGGTCATAAACTATGGCTACACCTTC.

V gene TRBV27 combines with J gene TRBJ1-1; 8 nucleotides match TRBD1. The CDR3 is made up of 17 amino acids. V shed 2 bases, J shed 0 bases, and the junction held 8 bases outside the gene matches. The germline V gene encodes CDR1 MNHEY and CDR2 SMNVEV (reference sequence). This CDR3 reads CASSLPPRGRVNTEAFF. CDR3 sequence (DNA): TGTGCCAGCAGTTTACCACCCAGGGGGCGCGTGAACACTGAAGCTTTCTTT.

CDR3 DNA sequence: TGTGCCAGTAGTAATCGGCTGAGCAATCAGCCCCAGCATTTT. Translated: CASSNRLSNQPQHF. The rearrangement links TRBV19 to TRBJ1-5, with unresolved D. The CDR3 extends over 14 amino acids. From germline, CDR1 is LNHDA and CDR2 SQIVND (reference sequence). V gave up 4 bases and J gave up 1 base, with 8 bases separating them. The full variable domain, in which reference TRBV19 and TRBJ1-5 provide the parts outside the CDR3, is DGGITQSPKYLFRKEGQNVTLSCEQNLNHDAMYWYRQDPGQGLRLIYYSQIVNDFQKGDIAEGYSVSREKKESFPLTVTSAQKNPTAFYLCASSNRLSNQPQHFGDGTRLSIL.

The V call is TRBV19, the J call TRBJ2-1, with D tentatively TRBD2 (5 bases). Germline V gene data show CDR1 as LNHDA and CDR2 as SQIVND (reference sequence). Deletions cut 2 bases from V and 9 bases from J, with 20 bases between. The CDR3 runs to 16 residues. CDR3 nucleotide sequence: TGTGCCAGTAGTATATCCCCGACGCGGGCTGAGGGTGAGCAGTTCTTC. Translating it yields CASSISPTRAEGEQFF. Supplemented by reference TRBV19 and TRBJ2-1, the full variable domain reads DGGITQSPKYLFRKEGQNVTLSCEQNLNHDAMYWYRQDPGQGLRLIYYSQIVNDFQKGDIAEGYSVSREKKESFPLTVTSAQKNPTAFYLCASSISPTRAEGEQFFGPGTRLTVL.

The V call is TRBV19, the J call TRBJ1-5, with 8 bases matching TRBD1. The germline V gene encodes CDR1 LNHDA and CDR2 SQIVND (reference sequence). This CDR3 comprises 15 residues. With 7 bases clipped from V and 5 bases from J, the junction kept 10 bases outside the gene matches. The CDR3: CASNPGQVIYQPQHF. CDR3 DNA: TGTGCCAGTAATCCGGGACAGGTAATATATCAGCCCCAGCATTTT.

The gene calls are TRBV11-2 and TRBJ2-3; D possibly corresponds to TRBD2 (7 bases). CDR1 is SGHAT, CDR2 FQNNGV, per germline. V lost 0 bases, J lost 0 bases, and 19 bases lay in between. CDR3 length: 19 amino acids. The CDR3 reads CASSLDLAWGGLSTDTQYF. The CDR3 DNA sequence: TGTGCCAGCAGCTTAGATCTTGCGTGGGGGGGGCTAAGCACAGATACGCAGTATTTT.

This clone was picked up one time. This rearrangement joins TRBV12-5 to TRBJ2-5, with D possibly being TRBD1 (5 bases). Germline lookup yields CDR1 LGHNT and CDR2 FRNRAP. V shed 6 bases and J shed 9 bases, with 14 bases lying between them. This CDR3 contains 12 residues. The CDR3 spells CASGQGKRPQYF. The CDR3 nucleotides read TGTGCTAGTGGGCAGGGCAAGAGACCCCAGTACTTC. Variable domain in full (rest from reference TRBV12-5 and TRBJ2-5): DARVTQTPRHKVTEMGQEVTMRCQPILGHNTVFWYRQTMMQGLELLAYFRNRAPLDDSGMPKDRFSAEMPDATLATLKIQPSEPRDSAVYFCASGQGKRPQYFGPGTRLLVL.

This chain uses TRBV10-2 with TRBJ2-5; D is possibly TRBD1 (6 bases). Trimming removed 6 bases at V and 2 bases at J, with 13 bases between. Germline-derived CDR1 and CDR2 are WSHSY and SAAADI. This CDR3 contains 14 residues. The CDR3 reads CASSMTGLQETQYF. The CDR3 DNA reads as TGCGCCAGCAGCATGACAGGCCTACAAGAGACCCAGTACTTC.

V and J are TRBV7-9 and TRBJ1-1; D remains unclear. V was cut by 2 bases and J by 7 bases, with 11 bases left in between. Germline loops: CDR1 SEHNR, CDR2 FQNEAQ (reference sequence). The CDR3 contains 13 residues. The CDR3 region has the DNA TGTGCCAGCAGCTTAAGGATAGATAGTGAAGCTTTCTTT. It codes for CASSLRIDSEAFF. The whole variable domain, remainder taken from reference TRBV7-9 and TRBJ1-1, is DTGVSQNPRHKITKRGQNVTFRCDPISEHNRLYWYRQTLGQGPEFLTYFQNEAQLEKSRLLSDRFSAERPKGSFSTLEIQRTEQGDSAMYLCASSLRIDSEAFFGQGTRLTVV.

This clone was found once. The chain combines TRBV19 with TRBJ2-3; 7 positions agree with TRBD2. The CDR3 is 16 amino acids. From germline, CDR1 is LNHDA and CDR2 SQIVND (reference sequence). Trimming at V came to 3 bases and at J to 2 bases, leaving 8 bases not matched to a gene. The CDR3 sequence: CASSISSGTNTDTQYF. The DNA of the CDR3 is TGTGCCAGTAGTATTTCGTCCGGGACTAACACAGATACGCAGTATTTT.

Relative to its sample, this clone is medium-sized. The chain uses TRBV5-1 and TRBJ1-1; weak D call: TRBD1 (5 bases). Trimming took off 1 base at V and 7 bases at J, with 14 bases between the two ends. Per germline, CDR1 SGHRS and CDR2 YFSETQ. There are 14 residues in the CDR3. The CDR3 nucleotides read TGCGCCAGCAGCTTGACGGGGACGGGTAATGAAGCTTTCTTT. Amino acids: CASSLTGTGNEAFF.

The rearrangement joins TRBV28 to TRBJ1-1; a possible D gene is TRBD1 (5 bases). This CDR3 is 14 amino acids long. V was clipped by 2 bases and J by 9 bases, with 16 bases between them. The germline V gene encodes CDR1 MDHEN and CDR2 SYDVKM. CDR3 sequence: CASSLGDRGRKAFF. The CDR3 nucleotides are TGTGCCAGCAGTTTAGGGGACCGGGGCAGAAAAGCTTTCTTT.

The V gene is TRBV11-2, the J gene TRBJ2-6; no firm D call. With 5 bases removed from V and 4 bases from J, the gap between germline ends came to 6 bases. CDR1 SGHAT and CDR2 FQNNGV come from the germline V gene. This CDR3 is 13 amino acids long. CDR3 protein: CASSPWGANVLTF. CDR3 nucleotides: TGTGCCAGCAGCCCATGGGGGGCCAACGTCCTGACTTTC.

This rearrangement joins TRBV2 to TRBJ1-2, with TRBD1 identical over 7 bases. Per the germline V gene, CDR1 is SNHLY and CDR2 is FYNNEI. The CDR3 spans 14 residues. Trimming cost V 0 bases and J 5 bases; bases outside gene matches: 3. CDR3 protein: CASSEATGMYGYTF. DNA for the CDR3: TGTGCCAGCAGTGAAGCGACAGGGATGTATGGCTACACCTTC.

The chain employs TRBV30 and TRBJ2-3; TRBD2 matches at 12 bases. CDR1 is GTSNPN and CDR2 is SVGIG in the germline V gene (reference sequence). The CDR3 length is 16 residues. The J segment lost 6 bases and the V segment lost 3 bases, leaving 10 bases of the junction unmatched. This CDR3 is CAWRPLAGGVSDTQYF. In DNA form, the CDR3 reads TGTGCCTGGAGGCCCCTAGCGGGGGGGGTTTCGGATACGCAGTATTTT. Full variable domain (outside the CDR3, taken from reference TRBV30 and TRBJ2-3): SQTIHQWPATLVQPVGSPLSLECTVEGTSNPNLYWYRQAAGRGLQLLFYSVGIGQISSEVPQNLSASRPQDRQFILSSKKLLLSDSGFYLCAWRPLAGGVSDTQYFGPGTRLTVL.

The rearrangement joins TRBV5-1 to TRBJ1-6, with 9 bases that match TRBD1. The CDR3 contains 17 residues. CDR1 and CDR2 (germline): SGHRS, YFSETQ. The trim removed 4 bases at V and 5 bases at J, leaving 10 bases unmatched. This CDR3 is CASSLTLTGGNNSPLHF. As DNA, the CDR3 is TGCGCCAGCAGCCTCACCTTAACAGGGGGCAATAATTCACCCCTCCACTTT. Based on the CDR3 plus reference TRBV5-1 and TRBJ1-6, the full variable domain is KAGVTQTPRYLIKTRGQQVTLSCSPISGHRSVSWYQQTPGQGLQFLFEYFSETQRNKGNFPGRFSGRQFSNSRSEMNVSTLELGDSALYLCASSLTLTGGNNSPLHFGNGTRLTVT.

V and J are TRBV5-8 and TRBJ2-5; either TRBD1 or TRBD2 may supply D (5 bases each). The germline V gene encodes CDR1 SGHTS and CDR2 YDEGEE. There are 16 residues in the CDR3. V was clipped by 2 bases and J by 5 bases, with 19 bases between them. Written as DNA, the CDR3 is TGTGCCAGCAGCTTTGGAGGTGCAGGGATCGGGGAGACCCAGTACTTC. Its translation: CASSFGGAGIGETQYF.

The chain couples TRBV5-1 to TRBJ1-4, with D perhaps TRBD1 (6 bases). Germline lookup yields CDR1 SGHRS and CDR2 YFSETQ. CDR3 length: 15 residues. With 4 bases removed from V and 8 bases from J, the gap between germline ends came to 18 bases. CDR3 nucleotides: TGCGCCAGCAGCCCATCAGGGGCTTTTGAGGAAAAACTGTTTTTT. Translated, it gives CASSPSGAFEEKLFF. The complete variable domain, with remaining parts taken from reference TRBV5-1 and TRBJ1-4, reads KAGVTQTPRYLIKTRGQQVTLSCSPISGHRSVSWYQQTPGQGLQFLFEYFSETQRNKGNFPGRFSGRQFSNSRSEMNVSTLELGDSALYLCASSPSGAFEEKLFFGSGTQLSVL.

This chain joins TRBV5-1 and TRBJ2-5; TRBD2 agrees at 9 bases. CDR1 is SGHRS, CDR2 YFSETQ, per germline. CDR3 length equals 15 residues. Losses at the gene ends were 0 bases for V and 5 bases for J; bases not matched to a gene: 5. The CDR3 is CASSLAAGGPETQYF. The CDR3 bases are TGCGCCAGCAGCTTGGCAGCGGGGGGCCCCGAGACCCAGTACTTC.

CDR3 loop: CASSMGPPGGELFF. The CDR3 DNA follows: TGCGCCAGCAGCATGGGCCCACCGGGTGGGGAGCTGTTTTTT. The chain carries TRBV5-1 and TRBJ2-2; D is unclear. Trimming left V 4 bases short and J 8 bases short, with 15 bases between. The CDR3 consists of 14 residues. Germline assignment: CDR1 SGHRS and CDR2 YFSETQ.

This chain uses TRBV28 with TRBJ2-7; 12 positions match TRBD2. The CDR3 sequence is 15 residues long. Germline loops: CDR1 MDHEN, CDR2 SYDVKM. The J segment lost 4 bases and the V segment lost 5 bases, leaving 6 bases of the junction unmatched. The DNA of the CDR3 is TGTGCCAGCAGTACCCTCGGGACTAGCGGGTACGAGCAGTACTTC. This sequence encodes CASSTLGTSGYEQYF.

The chain employs TRBV28 and TRBJ2-7; the D is unclear. V shed 6 bases and J shed 0 bases, with 9 bases lying between them. Germline CDR1 is MDHEN and CDR2 is SYDVKM. This CDR3 has 13 residues. The CDR3, as DNA: TGTGCCAGCAGGCGGTCGGGCTCCTACGAGCAGTACTTC. Translating gives CASRRSGSYEQYF.

The V and J genes are TRBV18 and TRBJ2-3, with D perhaps matching TRBD2 (5 bases). The CDR3 has 15 residues. Germline V CDR1 and CDR2: KGHSH, LQKENI. V lost 0 bases, J lost 2 bases, and 9 bases lay in between. CDR3 loop: CASSPPSGPTDTQYF. CDR3 DNA sequence: TGTGCCAGCTCACCACCGAGCGGCCCCACAGATACGCAGTATTTT.

The chain carries TRBV19 and TRBJ2-5; unclear D gene. This CDR3 comprises 12 residues. CDR1 is LNHDA and CDR2 is SQIVND in the germline V gene (reference sequence). Trimming took off 3 bases at V and 4 bases at J, with 6 bases between the two ends. The CDR3 DNA sequence: TGTGCCAGTAGTATCGTTCCAGAGACCCAGTACTTC. It codes for CASSIVPETQYF.

V gene TRBV2 combines with J gene TRBJ2-5, with TRBD2 matching 13 bases. J lost 5 bases, V lost 2 bases, and 8 bases had no gene match. CDR3 size: 17 residues. Germline V lookup: CDR1 SNHLY, CDR2 FYNNEI. CDR3 region: CASSETGTSGEEETQYF. The CDR3 DNA is TGTGCCAGCAGTGAAACGGGGACTAGCGGGGAGGAGGAGACCCAGTACTTC.

The V call is TRBV28, the J call TRBJ1-2; D might be TRBD1 (5 bases). The CDR3 length is 14 residues. Looked up from germline, CDR1 is MDHEN and CDR2 is SYDVKM. The V end was cut by 1 base, the J end by 4 bases, with 10 bases between. CDR3 region: CASSLSAGGYGYTF. CDR3 DNA: TGTGCCAGCAGTTTATCTGCGGGGGGCTATGGCTACACCTTC.

By share, this clone ranks as medium-sized. The CDR3 reads CASRGTDSTPYEQYF. As DNA, the CDR3 is TGTGCCAGCAGGGGGACAGACAGTACCCCCTACGAGCAGTACTTC. The chain joins TRBV28 to TRBJ2-7; 7 nucleotides match TRBD1. Trimming took 6 bases from V and 2 from J; bases not matched to a gene: 10. The CDR3 covers 15 residues. Germline CDR1 is MDHEN and CDR2 is SYDVKM.